This T cell receptor (beta chain) emerged from a study of blood T cell repertoires in COVID-19. Germline CDR1 reads SNHLY; CDR2 reads FYNNEI. The germline V and J ends were trimmed by 8 bases and 1 base, with 18 bases remaining between them. The CDR3 loop spans 15 amino acids. Original processing notes: Estimates of nucleated cell counts were drawn from the amplification of reference gene primers. Profiling relied on immunoSEQ multiplex PCR, and the TCRdb table lists in-frame clones only, not all of them. V, J and clone size were drawn from that table, and D and trimming were deduced from the DNA. The table shows fewer than 250,000 clones, with more than 65% occurring only once.

The source is a woman aged 45 to 65 with acute COVID-19. Sequencing was done on a sample of PBMCs or T cells enriched from blood (not recorded which). V is TRBV2 and J is TRBJ2-7, with D possibly matching TRBD2 (6 bases). Here the CDR3 DNA reads TGTGCCAGCCGTTTATCTCCGGGGGATTCCTACGAGCAGTACGTC. It encodes CASRLSPGDSYEQYV.